Shown below are 3 T cell receptor beta chains from a single sample sequenced in a study of shared clonotypes between healthy human individuals. TCRdb keeps only in-frame clones here, not all; method: immunoSEQ multiplex PCR. Among roughly 520,000 clones listed, more than 95% were seen once. Sequenced input: naive CD4+ T cells sorted from blood. As to subset: CD45RA+ positively selected. These receptors were obtained from a young woman in good health.

V usage is TRBV5-1 and J usage is TRBJ2-1; D is ambiguous. Trimming left V 1 base short and J 7 bases short, with 6 bases between. CDR3 length: 12 amino acids. CDR1 and CDR2 (germline): SGHRS, YFSETQ. The CDR3 sequence is CASSLLWNEQFF. CDR3 in DNA: TGCGCCAGCAGCTTGCTCTGGAATGAGCAGTTCTTC.

The chain employs TRBV19 and TRBJ1-1, with D uncertain. The CDR3 is 15 residues long. Trimming shortened V by 1 base and J by 0 bases, and 9 bases separated the two germline ends. Per germline, CDR1 LNHDA and CDR2 SQIVND (reference sequence). CDR3: CASSIVATMNTEAFF. DNA for the CDR3: TGTGCCAGTAGTATAGTCGCCACCATGAACACTGAAGCTTTCTTT.

V usage is TRBV7-6 and J usage is TRBJ1-1; D remains unclear. This CDR3 has 15 residues. Germline V lookup: CDR1 SGHVS, CDR2 FNYEAQ. The V gene lost 3 bases and the J gene lost 1 base, with 12 bases spanning the gap. The CDR3 DNA sequence: TGTGCCAGCAGCTTTTTCCAAGAACGGAACACTGAAGCTTTCTTT. It encodes CASSFFQERNTEAFF.